The following is a T cell receptor beta chain sequence with its context. Its antigen is unknown. The same CDR3 is also encoded by other DNA sequences in this sample. The CDR3 is made up of 14 amino acids. Trimming took 3 bases from V and 1 from J, leaving 10 bases between them. Germline CDR1 is SGHRS and CDR2 is YFSETQ. The study ran its PCR with 60 Vbeta and 13 Jbeta primers. Sequencing used immunoSEQ multiplex PCR; TCRdb keeps in-frame clones, though not all of them. The sample carries some 170,000 clones, 82% recorded once. The sample is drawn from a study of cytomegalovirus exposure and HLA in healthy donors. Study-wide results and caveats: TCR beta chain V- and J-gene trimming was linked, in a later analysis, to a missense variant in DCLRE1C. Indistinguishable V segments, including TRBV6-2 and TRBV6-3, were excluded. With further analysis later on, most CMV-associated TCR beta chains appeared HLA-restricted. Highest at DRB1 and lowest at HLA-C, TCR association rates differed among HLA loci in a later analysis.

The sequence was collected from a man aged 50 or older in good health and CMV-seropositive. The V gene is TRBV5-1, the J gene TRBJ1-1; the D gene is possibly TRBD1 (5 bases). The sample taken for sequencing was PBMCs. This CDR3 is CASSSGQGNTEAFF. In DNA, the CDR3 is TGCGCCAGCAGCTCTGGGCAGGGGAACACTGAAGCTTTCTTT.